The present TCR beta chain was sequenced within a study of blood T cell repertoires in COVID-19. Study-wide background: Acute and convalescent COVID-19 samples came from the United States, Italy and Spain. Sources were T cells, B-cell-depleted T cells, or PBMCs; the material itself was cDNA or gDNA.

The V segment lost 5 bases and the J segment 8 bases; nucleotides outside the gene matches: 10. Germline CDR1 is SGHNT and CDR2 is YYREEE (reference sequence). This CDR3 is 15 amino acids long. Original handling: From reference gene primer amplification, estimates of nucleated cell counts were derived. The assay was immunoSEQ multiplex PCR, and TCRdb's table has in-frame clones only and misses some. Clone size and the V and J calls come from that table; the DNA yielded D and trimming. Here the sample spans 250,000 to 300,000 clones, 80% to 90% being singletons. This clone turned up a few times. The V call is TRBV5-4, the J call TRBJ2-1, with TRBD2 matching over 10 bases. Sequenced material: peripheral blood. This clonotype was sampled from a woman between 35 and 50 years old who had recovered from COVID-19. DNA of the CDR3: TGTGCCAGCAGGTCAGCGGGAGGGGCCTGGGATGAGCAGTTCTTC. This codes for CASRSAGGAWDEQFF.